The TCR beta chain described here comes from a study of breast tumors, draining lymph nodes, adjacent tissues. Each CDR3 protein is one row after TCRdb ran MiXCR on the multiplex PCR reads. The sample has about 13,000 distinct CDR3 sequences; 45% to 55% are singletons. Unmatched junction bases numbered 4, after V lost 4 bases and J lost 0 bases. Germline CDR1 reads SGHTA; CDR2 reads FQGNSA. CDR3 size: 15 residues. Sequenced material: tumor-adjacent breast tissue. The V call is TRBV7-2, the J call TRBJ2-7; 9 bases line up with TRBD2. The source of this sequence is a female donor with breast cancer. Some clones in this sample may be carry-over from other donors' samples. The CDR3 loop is CASSSSGMSSYEQYF. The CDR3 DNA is TGTGCCAGCAGCTCTAGCGGGATGAGCTCCTACGAGCAGTACTTC.